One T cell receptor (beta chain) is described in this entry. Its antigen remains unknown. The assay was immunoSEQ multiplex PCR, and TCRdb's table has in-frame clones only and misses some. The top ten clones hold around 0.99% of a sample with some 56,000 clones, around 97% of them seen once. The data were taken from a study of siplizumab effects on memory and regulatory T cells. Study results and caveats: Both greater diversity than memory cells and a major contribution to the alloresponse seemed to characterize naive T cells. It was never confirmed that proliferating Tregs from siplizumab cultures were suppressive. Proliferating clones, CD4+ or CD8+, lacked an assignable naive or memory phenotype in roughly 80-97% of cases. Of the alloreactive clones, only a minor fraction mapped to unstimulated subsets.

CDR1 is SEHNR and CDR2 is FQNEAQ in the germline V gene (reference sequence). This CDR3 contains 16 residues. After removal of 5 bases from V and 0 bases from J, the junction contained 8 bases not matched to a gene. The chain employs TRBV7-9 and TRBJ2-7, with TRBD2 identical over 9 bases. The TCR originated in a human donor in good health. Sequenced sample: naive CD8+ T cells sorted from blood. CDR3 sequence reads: CASSTTLAGNSYEQYF. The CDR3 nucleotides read TGTGCCAGCAGCACCACCCTAGCGGGGAACTCCTACGAGCAGTACTTC.